This TCR beta chain originates from a study of tumor-infiltrating lymphocytes in primary liver carcinoma. Between about 17 and 34 mg of unsorted bulk tissue served as the source from which RNA and DNA were co-extracted. Reverse transcription of approximately 500 ng total RNA with a constant-region primer produced TCR beta cDNA. TCR beta libraries came from three nested multiplex PCR rounds using slightly modified ARM-PCR. Amplification in the first two PCR rounds was performed using TRBV1-TRBV30 forward primers and a C-beta reverse primer for around 9 cycles each. TCRdb itself ran the multiplex PCR reads through MiXCR, one entry per CDR3 protein. The sample carries 55,000 or so distinct CDR3 sequences, 60% to 85% recorded once. This clonotype was seen a handful of times. V was pared by 2 bases and J by 6 bases, with 14 bases between. This CDR3 contains 15 residues. Germline CDR1 reads KGHSH; CDR2 reads LQKENI.

Input material: liver tumor tissue from sampling region 2. Noted subset: tumor region T2, inferior pole. The chain links TRBV18 to TRBJ1-5, with D possibly matching TRBD1 (6 bases). The receptor comes from a middle-aged man with primary liver carcinoma and hepatitis B virus infection. The CDR3: CASSPATGLGQPQHF. As DNA, the CDR3 is TGTGCCAGCTCACCAGCAACAGGGTTGGGTCAGCCCCAGCATTTT.